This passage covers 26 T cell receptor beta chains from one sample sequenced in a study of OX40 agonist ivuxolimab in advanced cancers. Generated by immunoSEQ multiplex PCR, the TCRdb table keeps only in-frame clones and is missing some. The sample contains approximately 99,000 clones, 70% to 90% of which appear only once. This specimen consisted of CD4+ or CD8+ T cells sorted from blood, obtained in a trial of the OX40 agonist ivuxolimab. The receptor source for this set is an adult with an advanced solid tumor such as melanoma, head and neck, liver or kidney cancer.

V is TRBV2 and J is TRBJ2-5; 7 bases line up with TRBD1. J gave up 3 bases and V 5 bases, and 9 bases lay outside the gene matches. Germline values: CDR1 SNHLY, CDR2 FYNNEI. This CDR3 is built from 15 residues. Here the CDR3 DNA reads TGTGCCAGCAGTCCCGACTTACAGGGGAAAGAGACCCAGTACTTC. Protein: CASSPDLQGKETQYF.

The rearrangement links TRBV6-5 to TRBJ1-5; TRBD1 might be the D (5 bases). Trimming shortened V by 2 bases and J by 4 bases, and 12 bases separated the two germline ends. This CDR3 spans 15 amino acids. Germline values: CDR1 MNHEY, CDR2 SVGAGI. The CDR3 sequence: CASSYAGVGNQPQHF. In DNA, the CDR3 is TGTGCCAGCAGTTACGCGGGGGTCGGGAATCAGCCCCAGCATTTT.

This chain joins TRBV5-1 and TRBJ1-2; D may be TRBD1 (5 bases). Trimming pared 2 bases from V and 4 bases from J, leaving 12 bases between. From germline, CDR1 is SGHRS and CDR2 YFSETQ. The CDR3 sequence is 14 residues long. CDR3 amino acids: CASSFAPGPYGYTF. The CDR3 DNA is TGCGCCAGCAGCTTCGCCCCGGGGCCCTATGGCTACACCTTC. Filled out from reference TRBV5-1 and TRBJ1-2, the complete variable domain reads KAGVTQTPRYLIKTRGQQVTLSCSPISGHRSVSWYQQTPGQGLQFLFEYFSETQRNKGNFPGRFSGRQFSNSRSEMNVSTLELGDSALYLCASSFAPGPYGYTFGSGTRLTVV.

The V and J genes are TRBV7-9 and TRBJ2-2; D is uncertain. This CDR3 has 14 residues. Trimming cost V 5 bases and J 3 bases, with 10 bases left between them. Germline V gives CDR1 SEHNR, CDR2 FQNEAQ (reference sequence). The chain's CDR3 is CASSPWTDTGELFF. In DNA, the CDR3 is TGTGCCAGCAGCCCTTGGACGGACACCGGGGAGCTGTTTTTT.

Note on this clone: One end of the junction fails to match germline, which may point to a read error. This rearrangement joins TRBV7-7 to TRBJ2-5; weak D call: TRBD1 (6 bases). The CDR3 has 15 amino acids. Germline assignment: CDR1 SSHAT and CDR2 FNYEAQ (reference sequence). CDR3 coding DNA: TGTGCTAGCAGCCTGGGACATTCGGAGATGGAGACCCAGTACTTC. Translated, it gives CASSLGHSEMETQYF.

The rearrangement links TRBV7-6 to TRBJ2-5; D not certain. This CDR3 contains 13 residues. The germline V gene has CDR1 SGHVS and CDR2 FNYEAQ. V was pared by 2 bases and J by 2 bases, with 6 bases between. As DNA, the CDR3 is TGTGCCAGCAGCTTAATATGGCAAGAGACCCAGTACTTC. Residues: CASSLIWQETQYF.

CDR3 in amino acids: CASSKTAGRRNEQYF. The DNA for the CDR3 is TGTGCCAGCAGCAAAACGGCAGGGCGGAGAAACGAGCAGTACTTC. The chain has TRBV21-1 and TRBJ2-7; the DNA was not used to check the table's D call, TRBD1. TRBV21-1 is deemed a pseudogene. This CDR3 has 15 residues.

CDR3 sequence (DNA): TGTGCCAGCAGCTCCTACACCGGGGAGCTGTTTTTT. This gives the protein CASSSYTGELFF. The chain links TRBV7-3 to TRBJ2-2; D is uncertain. The V gene's germline CDR1 is SGHTA and CDR2 FQGTGA. This CDR3 has 12 amino acids. V lost 4 bases, J lost 3 bases, and 3 bases lay in between. Based on the CDR3 plus reference TRBV7-3 and TRBJ2-2, the full variable domain is GAGVSQTPSNKVTEKGKYVELRCDPISGHTALYWYRQSLGQGPEFLIYFQGTGAADDSGLPNDRFFAVRPEGSVSTLKIQRTERGDSAVYLCASSSYTGELFFGEGSRLTVL.

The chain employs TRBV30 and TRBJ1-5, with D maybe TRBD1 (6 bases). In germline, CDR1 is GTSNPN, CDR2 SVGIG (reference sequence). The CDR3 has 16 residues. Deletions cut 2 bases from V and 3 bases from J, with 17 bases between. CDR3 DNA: TGTGCCTGGAGTCGGGCTGGGGGCCATCTCAATCAGCCCCAGCATTTT. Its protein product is CAWSRAGGHLNQPQHF. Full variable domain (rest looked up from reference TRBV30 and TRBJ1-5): SQTIHQWPATLVQPVGSPLSLECTVEGTSNPNLYWYRQAAGRGLQLLFYSVGIGQISSEVPQNLSASRPQDRQFILSSKKLLLSDSGFYLCAWSRAGGHLNQPQHFGDGTRLSIL.

In nucleotides, the CDR3 is TGTGCCAGCAGTTCTGCCGGGCGCTACACCTTC. Translated, it gives CASSSAGRYTF. This chain joins TRBV27 and TRBJ1-2; D remains ambiguous. Germline V gene sequence: CDR1 MNHEY, CDR2 SMNVEV (reference sequence). The length of the CDR3 is 11 residues. Trimming shortened V by 4 bases and J by 9 bases, and 9 bases separated the two germline ends.

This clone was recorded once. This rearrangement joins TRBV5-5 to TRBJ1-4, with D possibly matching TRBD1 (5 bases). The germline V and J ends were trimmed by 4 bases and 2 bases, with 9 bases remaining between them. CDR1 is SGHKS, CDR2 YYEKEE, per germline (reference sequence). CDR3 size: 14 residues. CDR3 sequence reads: CASSPRATNEKLFF. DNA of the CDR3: TGTGCCAGCAGCCCCAGGGCGACTAATGAAAAACTGTTTTTT.

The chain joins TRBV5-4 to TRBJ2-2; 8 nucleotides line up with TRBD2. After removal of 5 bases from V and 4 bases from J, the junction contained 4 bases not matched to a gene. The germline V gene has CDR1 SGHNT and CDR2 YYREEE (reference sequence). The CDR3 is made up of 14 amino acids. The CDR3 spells CASRRGEGTGELFF. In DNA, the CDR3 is TGTGCCAGCAGGCGGGGGGAGGGCACCGGGGAGCTGTTTTTT.

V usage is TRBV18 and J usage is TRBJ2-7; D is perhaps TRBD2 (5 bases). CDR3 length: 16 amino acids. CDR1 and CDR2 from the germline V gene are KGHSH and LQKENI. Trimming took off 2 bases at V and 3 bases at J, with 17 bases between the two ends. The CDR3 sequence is CASSPSGGLANYEQYF. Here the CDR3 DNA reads TGTGCCAGCTCACCAAGCGGAGGCCTAGCTAACTACGAGCAGTACTTC. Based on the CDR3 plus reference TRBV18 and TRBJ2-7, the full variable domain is NAGVMQNPRHLVRRRGQEARLRCSPMKGHSHVYWYRQLPEEGLKFMVYLQKENIIDESGMPKERFSAEFPKEGPSILRIQQVVRGDSAAYFCASSPSGGLANYEQYFGPGTRLTVT.

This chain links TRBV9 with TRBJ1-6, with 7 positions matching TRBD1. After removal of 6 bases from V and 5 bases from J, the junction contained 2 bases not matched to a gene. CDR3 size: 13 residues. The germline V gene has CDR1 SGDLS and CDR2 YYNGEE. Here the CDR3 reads CASNDRDNSPLHF. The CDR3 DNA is TGTGCCAGCAATGACAGGGATAATTCACCCCTCCACTTT.

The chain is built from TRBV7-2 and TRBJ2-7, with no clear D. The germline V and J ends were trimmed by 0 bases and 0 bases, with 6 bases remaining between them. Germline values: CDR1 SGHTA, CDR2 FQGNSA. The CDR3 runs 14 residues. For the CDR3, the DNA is TGTGCCAGCAGCTTAGCGGGAACCTCCTACGAGCAGTACTTC. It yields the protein CASSLAGTSYEQYF. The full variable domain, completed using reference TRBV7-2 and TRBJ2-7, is GAGVSQSPSNKVTEKGKDVELRCDPISGHTALYWYRQSLGQGLEFLIYFQGNSAPDKSGLPSDRFSAERTGGSVSTLTIQRTQQEDSAVYLCASSLAGTSYEQYFGPGTRLTVT.

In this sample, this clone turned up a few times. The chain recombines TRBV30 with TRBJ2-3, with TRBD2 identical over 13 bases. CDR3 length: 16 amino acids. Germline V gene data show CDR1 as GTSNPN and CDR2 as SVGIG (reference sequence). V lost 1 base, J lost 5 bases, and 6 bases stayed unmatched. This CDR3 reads CAWSAGTSGTRDTQYF. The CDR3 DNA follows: TGTGCCTGGAGTGCTGGGACTAGCGGGACGAGAGATACGCAGTATTTT.

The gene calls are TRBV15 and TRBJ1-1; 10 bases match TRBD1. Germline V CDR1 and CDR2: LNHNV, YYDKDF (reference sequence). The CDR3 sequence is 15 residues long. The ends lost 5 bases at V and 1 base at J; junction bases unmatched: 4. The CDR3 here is CATSARTGGNTEAFF. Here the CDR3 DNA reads TGTGCCACCAGCGCCCGGACAGGGGGGAACACTGAAGCTTTCTTT.

CDR3 sequence: CSVVGLAGVTGELFF. CDR3 bases: TGCAGCGTTGTAGGGCTAGCGGGAGTCACCGGGGAGCTGTTTTTT. This rearrangement joins TRBV29-1 to TRBJ2-2; 10 bases line up with TRBD2. Trimming took 4 bases from V and 4 from J; bases not matched to a gene: 6. The CDR3 contains 15 residues. CDR1 SQVTM and CDR2 ANQGSEA come from the germline V gene.

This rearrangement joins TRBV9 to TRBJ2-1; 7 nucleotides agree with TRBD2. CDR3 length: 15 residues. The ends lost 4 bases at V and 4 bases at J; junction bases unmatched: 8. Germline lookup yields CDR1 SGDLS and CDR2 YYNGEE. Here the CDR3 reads CASSRDGGEYNEQFF. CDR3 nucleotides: TGTGCCAGCAGCCGCGATGGGGGGGAGTACAATGAGCAGTTCTTC.

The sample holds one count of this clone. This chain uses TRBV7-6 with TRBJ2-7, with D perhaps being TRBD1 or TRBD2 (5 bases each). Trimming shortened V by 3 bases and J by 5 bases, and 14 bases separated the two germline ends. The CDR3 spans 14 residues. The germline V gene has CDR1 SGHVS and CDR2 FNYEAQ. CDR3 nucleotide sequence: TGTGCCAGCAGCTTCACTGGGGGAAGTGACGAGCAGTACTTC. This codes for CASSFTGGSDEQYF.

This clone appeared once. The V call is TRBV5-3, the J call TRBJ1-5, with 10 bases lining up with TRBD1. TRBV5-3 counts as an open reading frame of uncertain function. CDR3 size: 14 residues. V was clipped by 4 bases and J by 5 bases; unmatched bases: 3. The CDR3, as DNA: TGTGCCAGAAGCAAGACAGGGGGCTATCAGCCCCAGCATTTT. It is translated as CARSKTGGYQPQHF.

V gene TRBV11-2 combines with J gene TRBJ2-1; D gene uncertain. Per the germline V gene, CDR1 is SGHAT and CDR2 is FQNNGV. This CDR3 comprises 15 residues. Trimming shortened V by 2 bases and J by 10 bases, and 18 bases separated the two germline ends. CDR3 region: CASSLLGLSVGEQFF. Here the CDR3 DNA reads TGTGCCAGCAGCTTACTAGGGCTATCAGTTGGCGAGCAGTTCTTC.

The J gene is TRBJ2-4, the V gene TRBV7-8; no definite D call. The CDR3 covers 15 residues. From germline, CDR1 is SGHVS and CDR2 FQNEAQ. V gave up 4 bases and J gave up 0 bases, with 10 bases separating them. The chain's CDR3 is CASSSDLLAKNIQYF. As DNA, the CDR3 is TGTGCCAGCAGCTCTGATTTGCTAGCCAAAAACATTCAGTACTTC.

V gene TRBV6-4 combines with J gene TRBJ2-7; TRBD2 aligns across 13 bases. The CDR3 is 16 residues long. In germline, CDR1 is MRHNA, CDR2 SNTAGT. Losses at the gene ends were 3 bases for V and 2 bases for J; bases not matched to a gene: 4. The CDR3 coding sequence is TGTGCCAGCAGTGAGGGGACTAGCGGGGTTACCTACGAGCAGTACTTC. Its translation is CASSEGTSGVTYEQYF.

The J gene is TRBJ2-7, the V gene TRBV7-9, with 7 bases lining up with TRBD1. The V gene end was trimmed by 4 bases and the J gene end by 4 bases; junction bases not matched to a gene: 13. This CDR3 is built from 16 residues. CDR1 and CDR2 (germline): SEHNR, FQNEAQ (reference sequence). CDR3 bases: TGTGCCAGCAGCTATTTAAGCTGGGACAGACTATACGAGCAGTACTTC. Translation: CASSYLSWDRLYEQYF.

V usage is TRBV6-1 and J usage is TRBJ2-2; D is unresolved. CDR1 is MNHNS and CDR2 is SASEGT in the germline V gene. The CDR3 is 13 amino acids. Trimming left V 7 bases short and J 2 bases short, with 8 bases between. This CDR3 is CASKVLNTGELFF. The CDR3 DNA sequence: TGTGCCAGCAAGGTCCTCAACACCGGGGAGCTGTTTTTT.